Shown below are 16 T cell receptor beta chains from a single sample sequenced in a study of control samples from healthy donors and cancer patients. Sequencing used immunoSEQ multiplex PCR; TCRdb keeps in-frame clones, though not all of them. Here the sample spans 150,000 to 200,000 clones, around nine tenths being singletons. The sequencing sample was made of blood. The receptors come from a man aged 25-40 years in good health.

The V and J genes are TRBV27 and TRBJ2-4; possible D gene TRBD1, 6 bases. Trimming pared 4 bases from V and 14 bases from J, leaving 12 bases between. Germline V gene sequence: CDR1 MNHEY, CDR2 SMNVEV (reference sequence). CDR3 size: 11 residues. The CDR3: CASSSEGVEYF. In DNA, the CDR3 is TGTGCCAGCAGTTCAGAGGGGGTGGAGTACTTC.

The CDR3 loop reads CASSYIEVNTEAFF. CDR3 coding DNA: TGTGCCAGCAGCTACATCGAAGTGAACACTGAAGCTTTCTTT. V gene TRBV5-8 combines with J gene TRBJ1-1; D is ambiguous. The CDR3 is 14 amino acids. The V gene lost 3 bases and the J gene lost 0 bases, with 9 bases spanning the gap. Germline lookup yields CDR1 SGHTS and CDR2 YDEGEE.

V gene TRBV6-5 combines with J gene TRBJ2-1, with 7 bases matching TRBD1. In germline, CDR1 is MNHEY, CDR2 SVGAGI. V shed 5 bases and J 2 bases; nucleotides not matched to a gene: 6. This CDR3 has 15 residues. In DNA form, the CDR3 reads TGTGCCAGCAGTCCGACAGGGCTTACCTACAATGAGCAGTTCTTC. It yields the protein CASSPTGLTYNEQFF.

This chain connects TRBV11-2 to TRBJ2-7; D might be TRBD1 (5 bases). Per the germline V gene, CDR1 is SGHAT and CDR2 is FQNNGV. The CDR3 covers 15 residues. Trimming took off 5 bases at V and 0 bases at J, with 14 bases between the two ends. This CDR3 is CASSPITGPSYEQYF. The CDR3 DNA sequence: TGTGCCAGCAGCCCTATAACAGGCCCCTCCTACGAGCAGTACTTC. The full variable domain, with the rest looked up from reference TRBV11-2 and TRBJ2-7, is EAGVAQSPRYKIIEKRQSVAFWCNPISGHATLYWYQQILGQGPKLLIQFQNNGVVDDSQLPKDRFSAERLKGVDSTLKIQPAKLEDSAVYLCASSPITGPSYEQYFGPGTRLTVT.

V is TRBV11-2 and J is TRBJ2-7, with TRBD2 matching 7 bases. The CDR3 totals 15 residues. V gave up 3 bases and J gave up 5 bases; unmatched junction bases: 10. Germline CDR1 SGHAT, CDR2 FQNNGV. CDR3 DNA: TGTGCCAGCAGCTTGGGGGGGGTTTTGGCCCACGAGCAGTACTTC. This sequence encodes CASSLGGVLAHEQYF.

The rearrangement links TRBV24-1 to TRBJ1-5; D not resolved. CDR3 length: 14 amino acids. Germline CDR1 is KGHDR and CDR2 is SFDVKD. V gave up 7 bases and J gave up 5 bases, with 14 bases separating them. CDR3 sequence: CATRRRRDHQPQHF. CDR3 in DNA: TGTGCCACCAGGAGGAGGCGCGATCATCAGCCCCAGCATTTT.

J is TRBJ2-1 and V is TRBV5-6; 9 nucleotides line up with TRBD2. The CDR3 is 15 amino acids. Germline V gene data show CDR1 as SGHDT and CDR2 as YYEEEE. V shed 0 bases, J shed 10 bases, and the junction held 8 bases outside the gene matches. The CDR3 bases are TGTGCCAGCAGCTTGGGGCGGGGGGGCCGTAGCGAGCAGTTCTTC. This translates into CASSLGRGGRSEQFF.

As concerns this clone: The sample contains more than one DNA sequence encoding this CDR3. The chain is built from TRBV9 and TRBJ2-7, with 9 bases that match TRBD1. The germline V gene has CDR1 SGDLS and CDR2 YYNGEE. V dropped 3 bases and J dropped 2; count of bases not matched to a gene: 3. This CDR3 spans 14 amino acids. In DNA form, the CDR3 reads TGTGCCAGCAGCGCGGGACAGGGAACCTACGAGCAGTACTTC. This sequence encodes CASSAGQGTYEQYF.

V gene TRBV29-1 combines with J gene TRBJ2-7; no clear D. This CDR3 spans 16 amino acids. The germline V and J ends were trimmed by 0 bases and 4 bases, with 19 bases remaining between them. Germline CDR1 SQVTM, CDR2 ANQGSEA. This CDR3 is CSVEDYAAVPWYEQYF. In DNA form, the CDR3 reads TGCAGCGTTGAAGATTATGCGGCAGTACCCTGGTACGAGCAGTACTTC.

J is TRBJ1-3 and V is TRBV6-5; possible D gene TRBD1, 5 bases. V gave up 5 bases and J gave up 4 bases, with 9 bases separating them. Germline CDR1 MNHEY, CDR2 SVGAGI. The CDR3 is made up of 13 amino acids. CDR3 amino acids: CASSRDGGNTIYF. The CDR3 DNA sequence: TGTGCCAGCAGTCGGGACGGCGGAAACACCATATATTTT.

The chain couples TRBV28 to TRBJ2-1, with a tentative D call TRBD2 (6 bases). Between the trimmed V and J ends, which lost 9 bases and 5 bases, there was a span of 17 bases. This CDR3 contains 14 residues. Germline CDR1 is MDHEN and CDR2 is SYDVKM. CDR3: CASSPGLVDNEQFF. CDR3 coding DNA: TGTGCCAGTTCCCCGGGACTGGTGGACAATGAGCAGTTCTTC.

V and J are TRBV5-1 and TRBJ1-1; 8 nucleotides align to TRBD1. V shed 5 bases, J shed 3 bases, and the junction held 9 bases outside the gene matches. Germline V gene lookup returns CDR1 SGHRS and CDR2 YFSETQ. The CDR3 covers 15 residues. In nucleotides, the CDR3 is TGCGCCAGCAGTTTCCAGACAGGGGTGGACACTGAAGCTTTCTTT. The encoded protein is CASSFQTGVDTEAFF.

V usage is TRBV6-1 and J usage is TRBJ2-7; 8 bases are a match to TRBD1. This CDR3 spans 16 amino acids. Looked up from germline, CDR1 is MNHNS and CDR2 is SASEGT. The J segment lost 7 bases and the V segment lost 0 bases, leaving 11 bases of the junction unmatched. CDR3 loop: CASSEAGGQGRLEQYF. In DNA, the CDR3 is TGTGCCAGCAGTGAAGCTGGCGGACAGGGCCGTTTAGAGCAGTACTTC.

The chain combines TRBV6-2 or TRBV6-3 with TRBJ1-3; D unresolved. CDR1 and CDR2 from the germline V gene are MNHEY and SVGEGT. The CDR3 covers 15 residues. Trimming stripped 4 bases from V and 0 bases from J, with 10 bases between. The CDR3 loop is CASSSSDYSGNTIYF. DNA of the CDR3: TGTGCCAGCAGTTCCTCAGACTACTCTGGAAACACCATATATTTT.

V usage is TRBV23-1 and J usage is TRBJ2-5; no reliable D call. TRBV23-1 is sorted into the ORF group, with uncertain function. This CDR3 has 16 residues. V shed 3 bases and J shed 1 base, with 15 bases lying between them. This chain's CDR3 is CASSQKGPPLQETQYF. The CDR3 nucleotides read TGCGCCAGCAGTCAGAAAGGGCCACCGCTCCAAGAGACCCAGTACTTC.

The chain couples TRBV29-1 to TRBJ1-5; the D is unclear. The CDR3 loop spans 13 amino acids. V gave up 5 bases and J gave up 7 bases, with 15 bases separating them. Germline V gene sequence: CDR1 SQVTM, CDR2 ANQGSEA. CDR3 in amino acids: CSVQATWEQPQHF. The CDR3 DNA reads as TGCAGCGTTCAGGCCACTTGGGAACAGCCCCAGCATTTT. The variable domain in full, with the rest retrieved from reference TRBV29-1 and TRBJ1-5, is SAVISQKPSRDICQRGTSLTIQCQVDSQVTMMFWYRQQPGQSLTLIATANQGSEATYESGFVIDKFPISRPNLTFSTLTVSNMSPEDSSIYLCSVQATWEQPQHFGDGTRLSIL.